These 27 T cell receptor beta chains originate from one sample sequenced in a study of molecular identifiers for immune sequencing clone quantification (dated by TCRdb to the late 2010s). Libraries were constructed by PCR. The listed sequencing device is Illumina HiSeq 4000. TCRdb reran the public reads through fastp at Q25 and MiXCR, keeping productive beta chains. Each entry merges the rows of one CDR3 protein and shows their most common DNA and genes. The sample table contains about 60,000 distinct CDR3 sequences; only one count was recorded for under 20% of them. In total, the top ten clones hold about 1.5% of the sample. The sequenced sample was naive CD8+ T cells from blood, with Jurkat cell RNA spiked in. The meaning of the sample's cell subset or site label: FACS-sorted CD8+CD4-CCR7+CD45RA+ naive T cells. These TCRs come from a human donor in good health. Some libraries in this study had Jurkat cell RNA spiked in.

The sample holds one count of this clonotype. A read error may be the cause here, since a much bigger clone is one base away. This chain links TRBV11-3 with TRBJ1-4; no reliable D call. From germline, CDR1 is SGHNT and CDR2 YENEEA. The CDR3 covers 15 residues. CDR3 DNA sequence: TGTGCCAGCAGCTTTGAGGGCCGGGCTAATGGAAAACTGTTTTTT. Amino acids: CASSFEGRANGKLFF.

This rearrangement joins TRBV12-3 or TRBV12-4 to TRBJ2-7; unclear D gene. Trimming stripped 5 bases from V and 5 bases from J, with 13 bases between. This CDR3 spans 13 amino acids. CDR3 DNA: TGTGCCAGCAGTGACGGATTGACCGACGAGCAGTACTTC. The encoded protein is CASSDGLTDEQYF.

This clonotype was seen many times. The rearrangement uses TRBV27 and TRBJ2-3; 11 nucleotides match TRBD2. Per germline, CDR1 MNHEY and CDR2 SMNVEV (reference sequence). The V segment lost 0 bases and the J segment 2 bases; nucleotides outside the gene matches: 7. This CDR3 has 18 residues. The CDR3 sequence: CASSLSPGTSGPTDTQYF. The CDR3 nucleotides are TGTGCCAGCAGTTTATCCCCTGGGACTAGCGGCCCCACAGATACGCAGTATTTT.

Comment on this clonotype: A much larger clone lies one base from this, so it may be a read error. It is likely a read error, because the conserved phenylalanine at the end of the CDR3 is missing. V is TRBV7-9 and J is TRBJ2-1; D gene unclear. CDR1 and CDR2 (germline): SEHNR, FQNEAQ (reference sequence). The CDR3 has 12 residues. Trimming left V 1 base short and J 6 bases short, with 4 bases between. The DNA for the CDR3 is TGTGCCAGCAGCTTAGTCGCCAATGAGCAGTTCTCC. This gives the protein CASSLVANEQFS.

The CDR3 is CASSRGQGSLNEQFF. The CDR3 region has the DNA TGTGCCAGCAGCCGCGGACAGGGGAGTCTGAATGAGCAGTTCTTC. V gene TRBV9 combines with J gene TRBJ2-1, with 9 nucleotides matching TRBD1. The CDR3 extends over 15 amino acids. V trimming: 4 bases; J trimming: 7 bases; junction bases outside the gene matches: 9. CDR1 and CDR2 from the germline V gene are SGDLS and YYNGEE.

This clonotype was found many times. The chain recombines TRBV20-1 with TRBJ2-7; 7 nucleotides match TRBD2. CDR3 length: 15 residues. V shed 4 bases and J 2 bases; nucleotides not matched to a gene: 11. The V gene's germline CDR1 is DFQATT and CDR2 SNEGSKA (reference sequence). The CDR3 region has the DNA TGCAGTGCTACAGGCCAAGCGGGACTACCCTACGAGCAGTACTTC. Protein sequence: CSATGQAGLPYEQYF.

With respect to this clonotype: A much more abundant neighbour one base away suggests this may be a read error. The genes are TRBV2 and TRBJ1-2, with no clear D. Germline loops: CDR1 SNHLY, CDR2 FYNNEI. This CDR3 comprises 13 residues. The CDR3 DNA reads TGTGCCCGCAGTGATCACAGTCGAGATGGCTACACCTTC. Its protein is CARSDHSRDGYTF. Combining the CDR3 with reference TRBV2 and TRBJ1-2 gives the whole variable domain EPEVTQTPSHQVTQMGQEVILRCVPISNHLYFYWYRQILGQKVEFLVSFYNNEISEKSEIFDDQFSVERPDGSNFTLKIRSTKLEDSAMYFCARSDHSRDGYTFGSGTRLTVV.

This clonotype was observed at least ten times. The V call is TRBV27, the J call TRBJ2-1; 7 bases are a match to TRBD1. CDR3 length: 15 amino acids. J was trimmed by 1 base and V by 6 bases; bases with no gene match: 6. Germline V gene sequence: CDR1 MNHEY, CDR2 SMNVEV (reference sequence). CDR3 region: CASSLTGESYNEQFF. Here the CDR3 DNA reads TGTGCCAGCAGCTTAACAGGGGAGTCCTACAATGAGCAGTTCTTC.

This clonotype came up many times. The chain couples TRBV24-1 to TRBJ2-1; a possible D gene is TRBD2 (5 bases). V was clipped by 8 bases and J by 7 bases, with 11 bases between them. This CDR3 has 12 residues. The germline gives CDR1 KGHDR, CDR2 SFDVKD. The CDR3 loop reads CATMADSNEQFF. CDR3 DNA: TGTGCCACCATGGCGGACTCAAATGAGCAGTTCTTC.

With respect to this clonotype: A much larger clone differs by one base, so this may be a read error. The chain carries TRBV4-3 and TRBJ2-3; D gene uncertain. The CDR3 is 15 amino acids. Germline CDR1 is LGHNA and CDR2 is YSLEER. Trimming cost V 4 bases and J 10 bases, with 21 bases left between them. This CDR3 is CASSPRVVNTDAQYF. The DNA of the CDR3 is TGCGCCAGCAGCCCCCGAGTGGTAAACACGGATGCGCAGTATTTT.

Comment on this clonotype: One base away lies a much larger clone, so this may be a sequencing read error. As the CDR3 is not closed by the conserved phenylalanine or tryptophan, this likely results from a read error. The chain combines TRBV2 with TRBJ1-6; possible D gene TRBD1, 5 bases. CDR1 is SNHLY, CDR2 FYNNEI, per germline. CDR3 size: 13 residues. V was trimmed by 4 bases and J by 7 bases, leaving 8 bases between them. CDR3 sequence reads: CASSAWDNSPLHS. CDR3 sequence (DNA): TGTGCCAGCAGTGCATGGGACAATTCACCCCTCCACTCT.

The chain links TRBV19 to TRBJ2-4, with D possibly being TRBD2 (6 bases). This CDR3 spans 14 amino acids. Germline-derived CDR1 and CDR2 are LNHDA and SQIVND (reference sequence). Deletions cut 5 bases from V and 6 bases from J, with 14 bases between. The CDR3 region has the DNA TGTGCCAGTAGTGCTTGGGACTCCTCAAACATTCAGTACTTC. Amino acids: CASSAWDSSNIQYF.

The rearrangement uses TRBV11-2 and TRBJ2-5, with 9 bases fitting TRBD1. The CDR3 is made up of 16 amino acids. Germline CDR1 is SGHAT and CDR2 is FQNNGV. V gave up 5 bases and J gave up 4 bases; unmatched junction bases: 11. The CDR3 reads CASSPTGTGYLETQYF. CDR3 in DNA: TGTGCCAGCAGCCCGACCGGGACAGGGTACTTAGAGACCCAGTACTTC.

This clonotype occurred many times. DNA for the CDR3: TGTGCCAGCAGCTTAACCCGACTAGCGGGACCCTACAATGAGCAGTTCTTC. The encoded protein is CASSLTRLAGPYNEQFF. The J gene is TRBJ2-1, the V gene TRBV11-2, with 11 bases lining up with TRBD2. The junction had 5 bases not matched to a gene; V was cut back by 2 bases and J by 2 bases. CDR1 and CDR2 from the germline V gene are SGHAT and FQNNGV. The length of the CDR3 is 17 residues.

This clonotype was recorded many times. The V gene is TRBV7-2, the J gene TRBJ1-4; no clear D. The CDR3 covers 12 residues. Germline lookup yields CDR1 SGHTA and CDR2 FQGNSA. V shed 1 base and J shed 10 bases, with 7 bases lying between them. CDR3 loop: CASSLDQLKLFF. CDR3 DNA: TGTGCCAGCAGCTTAGACCAGCTAAAACTGTTTTTT.

This clonotype was counted ten times or more. V usage is TRBV6-5 and J usage is TRBJ2-7; D is undetermined. Germline CDR1 and CDR2: MNHEY and SVGAGI. The CDR3 runs 12 residues. V gave up 4 bases and J gave up 5 bases, with 9 bases separating them. For the CDR3, the DNA is TGTGCCAGCAGTTCGTCCGCGGACGAGCAGTACTTC. Translation gives CASSSSADEQYF.

Notes on this clonotype: A much larger clone lies one base from this, so it may be a read error. The chain has TRBV28 and TRBJ2-7, with D possibly being TRBD1 (6 bases). The V gene's germline CDR1 is MDHEN and CDR2 SYDVKM. The CDR3 covers 13 residues. The V and J ends lost 8 bases and 1 base respectively, with 12 bases between them. CDR3 residues: CASAAQGSYEQYF. The CDR3 bases are TGTGCCAGCGCTGCGCAGGGGTCCTACGAGCAGTACTTC.

About this clonotype itself: A read error may explain this, as a much larger clone is one base away. V and J are TRBV12-3 or TRBV12-4 and TRBJ2-5; a weak D match, TRBD2 (7 bases). The CDR3 totals 17 residues. Trimming cost V 3 bases and J 3 bases, with 20 bases left between them. The DNA of the CDR3 is TGTGCCAGCAGTTTTATCGTGGGGGGGGGGCTCGAAGAGACCCAGTACTTC. Translated: CASSFIVGGGLEETQYF.

The CDR3 spells CASSERMGGSNQPQHF. For the CDR3, the DNA is TGTGCCAGCAGTGAAAGGATGGGGGGTAGCAATCAGCCCCAGCATTTT. V usage is TRBV2 and J usage is TRBJ1-5; possibly TRBD1 for D (5 bases). CDR1 and CDR2 from the germline V gene are SNHLY and FYNNEI. This CDR3 spans 16 amino acids. Deletions cut 2 bases from V and 0 bases from J, with 11 bases between.

This clonotype was found many times. The rearrangement joins TRBV30 to TRBJ2-3, with D possibly matching TRBD2 (5 bases). Germline lookup yields CDR1 GTSNPN and CDR2 SVGIG (reference sequence). The CDR3 totals 12 residues. DNA of the CDR3: TGTGGACGTCGTAGGCGGGCAGATACGCAGTATTTT. This sequence encodes CGRRRRADTQYF. Complete variable domain (other parts from reference TRBV30 and TRBJ2-3): SQTIHQWPATLVQPVGSPLSLECTVEGTSNPNLYWYRQAAGRGLQLLFYSVGIGQISSEVPQNLSASRPQDRQFILSSKKLLLSDSGFYLCGRRRRADTQYFGPGTRLTVL.

A remark on this clonotype: Given a much more abundant clone one base away, this may be a read error. In nucleotides, the CDR3 is TGTACCAGCAGTGACTCGCCATCGGGCGGTAGCACAGATACGCAGTATTTT. Its translation: CTSSDSPSGGSTDTQYF. The J gene is TRBJ2-3, the V gene TRBV6-4; D is unresolved. The CDR3 extends over 17 amino acids. CDR1 is MRHNA, CDR2 SNTAGT, per germline.

This clonotype showed up many times. The chain links TRBV6-2 or TRBV6-3 to TRBJ2-1; no definite D call. The CDR3 has 13 residues. Per the germline V gene, CDR1 is MNHEY and CDR2 is SVGEGT. V lost 6 bases and J 4 bases, leaving 10 bases between the germline ends. The CDR3 DNA reads TGTGCCAGCAGCCAAGAGTGGTACAATGAGCAGTTCTTC. This sequence encodes CASSQEWYNEQFF.

This clonotype has ten or more counts. The V call is TRBV5-1, the J call TRBJ2-3; possibly TRBD2 for D (6 bases). Trimming left V 0 bases short and J 1 base short, with 15 bases between. CDR3 size: 17 residues. The V gene's germline CDR1 is SGHRS and CDR2 YFSETQ. CDR3 protein: CASSLDIGGVGTDTQYF. The CDR3 nucleotides are TGCGCCAGCAGCTTGGATATCGGGGGAGTAGGCACAGATACGCAGTATTTT. Looking up the rest from reference TRBV5-1 and TRBJ2-3 gives the full variable domain: KAGVTQTPRYLIKTRGQQVTLSCSPISGHRSVSWYQQTPGQGLQFLFEYFSETQRNKGNFPGRFSGRQFSNSRSEMNVSTLELGDSALYLCASSLDIGGVGTDTQYFGPGTRLTVL.

Many counts were recorded for this clonotype. For the CDR3, the DNA is TGTGCCAGCAGCCAGACAGGAAACTCCTACGAGCAGTACTTC. It encodes CASSQTGNSYEQYF. This sequence joins TRBV28 and TRBJ2-7; a weak D match, TRBD1 (6 bases). The V gene's germline CDR1 is MDHEN and CDR2 SYDVKM. The CDR3 covers 14 residues. The V end was cut by 6 bases, the J end by 0 bases, with 12 bases between.

A remark on this clonotype: A much more abundant neighbour one base away suggests this may be a read error. V usage is TRBV12-3 or TRBV12-4 and J usage is TRBJ1-2; D is unresolved. The CDR3 sequence is 14 residues long. As DNA, the CDR3 is TGTGCCAGCTGGCTGATCGGCAGTACCTATGGCTGCACCTTC. This encodes CASWLIGSTYGCTF.

At least ten counts were recorded for this clonotype. The rearrangement uses TRBV7-9 and TRBJ1-1; D is undetermined. CDR3 length equals 16 residues. CDR1 and CDR2 from the germline V gene are SEHNR and FQNEAQ (reference sequence). The V and J ends lost 6 bases and 1 base respectively, with 18 bases between them. CDR3 nucleotide sequence: TGTGCCAGCAGTCCCCCCCCCAGAACGAAGAACACTGAAGCTTTCTTT. Its translation: CASSPPPRTKNTEAFF.

This clonotype was found many times. The V call is TRBV7-2, the J call TRBJ2-5; 11 nucleotides align to TRBD2. The germline CDR1 and CDR2 sequences are SGHTA and FQGNSA. V gave up 1 base and J gave up 0 bases; unmatched junction bases: 10. CDR3 length equals 19 residues. Here the CDR3 DNA reads TGTGCCAGCAGCTTAGAGCCACTAGCGGGAGTGACTTACCAAGAGACCCAGTACTTC. It specifies CASSLEPLAGVTYQETQYF.